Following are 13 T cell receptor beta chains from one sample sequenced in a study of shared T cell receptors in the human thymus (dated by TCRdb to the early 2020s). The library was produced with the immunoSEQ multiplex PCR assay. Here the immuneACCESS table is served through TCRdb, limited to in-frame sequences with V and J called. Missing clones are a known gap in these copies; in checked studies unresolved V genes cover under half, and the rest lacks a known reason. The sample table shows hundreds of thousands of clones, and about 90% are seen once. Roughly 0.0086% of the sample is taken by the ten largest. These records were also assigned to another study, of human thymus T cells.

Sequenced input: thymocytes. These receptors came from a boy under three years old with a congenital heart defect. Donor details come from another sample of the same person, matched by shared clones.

CDR3 bases: TGTGCCAGCGAGACTAGCGGGAGAACGGAGACCCAGTACTTC. Its protein is CASETSGRTETQYF. This rearrangement joins TRBV11-2 to TRBJ2-5, with TRBD2 matching 12 bases. Germline V gene data show CDR1 as SGHAT and CDR2 as FQNNGV. This CDR3 contains 14 residues. The V segment lost 8 bases and the J segment 5 bases; nucleotides outside the gene matches: 6.

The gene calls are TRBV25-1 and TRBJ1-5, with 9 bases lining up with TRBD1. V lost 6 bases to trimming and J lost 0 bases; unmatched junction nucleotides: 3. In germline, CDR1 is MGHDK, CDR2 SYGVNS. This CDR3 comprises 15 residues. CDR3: CASSGTGNSNQPQHF. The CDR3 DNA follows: TGTGCCAGCAGCGGGACAGGGAATAGCAATCAGCCCCAGCATTTT.

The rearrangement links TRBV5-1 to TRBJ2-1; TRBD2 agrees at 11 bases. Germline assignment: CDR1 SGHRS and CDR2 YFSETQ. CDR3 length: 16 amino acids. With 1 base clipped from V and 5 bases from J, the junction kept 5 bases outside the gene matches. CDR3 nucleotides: TGCGCCAGCAGCTTGTTTACTAGCGGGGGACACAATGAGCAGTTCTTC. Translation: CASSLFTSGGHNEQFF. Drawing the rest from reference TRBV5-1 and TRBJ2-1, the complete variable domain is KAGVTQTPRYLIKTRGQQVTLSCSPISGHRSVSWYQQTPGQGLQFLFEYFSETQRNKGNFPGRFSGRQFSNSRSEMNVSTLELGDSALYLCASSLFTSGGHNEQFFGPGTRLTVL.

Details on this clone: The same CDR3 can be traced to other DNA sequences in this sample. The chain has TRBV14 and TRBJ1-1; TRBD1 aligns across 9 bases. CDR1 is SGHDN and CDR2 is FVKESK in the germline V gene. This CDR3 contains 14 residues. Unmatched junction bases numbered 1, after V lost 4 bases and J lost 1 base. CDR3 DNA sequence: TGTGCCAGCAGCCCGGGACAGGGGAACACTGAAGCTTTCTTT. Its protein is CASSPGQGNTEAFF.

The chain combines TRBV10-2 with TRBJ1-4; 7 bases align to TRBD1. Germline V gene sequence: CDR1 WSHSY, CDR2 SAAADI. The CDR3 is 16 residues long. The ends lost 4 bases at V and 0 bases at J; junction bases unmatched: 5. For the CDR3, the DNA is TGCGCCAGCAGTGTAGACAGGGAGTCAACTAATGAAAAACTGTTTTTT. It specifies CASSVDRESTNEKLFF.

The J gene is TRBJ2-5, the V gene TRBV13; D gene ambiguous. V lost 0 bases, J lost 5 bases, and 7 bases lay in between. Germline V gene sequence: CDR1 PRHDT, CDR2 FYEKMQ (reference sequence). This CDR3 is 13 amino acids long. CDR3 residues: CASSLGTRETQYF. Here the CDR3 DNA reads TGTGCCAGCAGCTTAGGGACCAGGGAGACCCAGTACTTC.

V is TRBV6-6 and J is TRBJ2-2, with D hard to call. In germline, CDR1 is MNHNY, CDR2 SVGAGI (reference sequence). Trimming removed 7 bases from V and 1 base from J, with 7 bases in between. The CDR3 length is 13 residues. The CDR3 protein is CASIKQNTGELFF. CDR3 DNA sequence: TGTGCCAGCATCAAACAGAACACCGGGGAGCTGTTTTTT.

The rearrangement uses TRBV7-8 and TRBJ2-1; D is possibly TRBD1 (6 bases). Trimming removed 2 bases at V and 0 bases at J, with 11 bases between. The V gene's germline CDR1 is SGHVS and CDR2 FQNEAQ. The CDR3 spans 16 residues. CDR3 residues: CASSLKGEPSYNEQFF. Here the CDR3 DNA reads TGTGCCAGCAGCTTAAAGGGGGAGCCCTCCTACAATGAGCAGTTCTTC.

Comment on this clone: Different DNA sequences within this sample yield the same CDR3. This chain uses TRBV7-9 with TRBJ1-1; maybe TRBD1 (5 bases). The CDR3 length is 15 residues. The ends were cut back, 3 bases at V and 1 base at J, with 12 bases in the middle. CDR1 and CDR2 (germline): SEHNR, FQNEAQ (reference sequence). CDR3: CASSLAGQGNTEAFF. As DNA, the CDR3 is TGTGCCAGCAGCTTGGCAGGGCAAGGGAACACTGAAGCTTTCTTT.

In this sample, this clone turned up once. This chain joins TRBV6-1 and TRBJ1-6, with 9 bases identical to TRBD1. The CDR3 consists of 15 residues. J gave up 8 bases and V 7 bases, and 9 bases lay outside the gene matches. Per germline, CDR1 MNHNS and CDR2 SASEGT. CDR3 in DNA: TGTGCCAGCAAAGGGACAGGGAAGTTGGATTCACCCCTCCACTTT. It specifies CASKGTGKLDSPLHF.

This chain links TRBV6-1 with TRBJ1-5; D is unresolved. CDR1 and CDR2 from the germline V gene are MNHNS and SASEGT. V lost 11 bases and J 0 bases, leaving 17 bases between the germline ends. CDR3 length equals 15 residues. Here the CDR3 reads CAVRRNSDSNQPQHF. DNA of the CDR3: TGTGCCGTCCGGAGGAACTCAGATAGCAATCAGCCCCAGCATTTT.

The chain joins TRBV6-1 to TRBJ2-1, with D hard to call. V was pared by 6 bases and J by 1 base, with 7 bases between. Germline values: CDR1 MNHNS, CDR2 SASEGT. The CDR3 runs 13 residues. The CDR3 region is CASRIVSYNEQFF. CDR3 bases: TGTGCCAGCAGAATCGTGTCCTACAATGAGCAGTTCTTC.

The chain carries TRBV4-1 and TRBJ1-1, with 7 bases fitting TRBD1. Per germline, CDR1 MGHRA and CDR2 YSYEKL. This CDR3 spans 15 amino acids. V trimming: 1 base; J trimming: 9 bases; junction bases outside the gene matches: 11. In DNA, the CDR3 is TGCGCCAGCAGCCAAGGACAGGGTTTGGAGGTTCAAGCTTTCTTT. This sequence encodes CASSQGQGLEVQAFF.